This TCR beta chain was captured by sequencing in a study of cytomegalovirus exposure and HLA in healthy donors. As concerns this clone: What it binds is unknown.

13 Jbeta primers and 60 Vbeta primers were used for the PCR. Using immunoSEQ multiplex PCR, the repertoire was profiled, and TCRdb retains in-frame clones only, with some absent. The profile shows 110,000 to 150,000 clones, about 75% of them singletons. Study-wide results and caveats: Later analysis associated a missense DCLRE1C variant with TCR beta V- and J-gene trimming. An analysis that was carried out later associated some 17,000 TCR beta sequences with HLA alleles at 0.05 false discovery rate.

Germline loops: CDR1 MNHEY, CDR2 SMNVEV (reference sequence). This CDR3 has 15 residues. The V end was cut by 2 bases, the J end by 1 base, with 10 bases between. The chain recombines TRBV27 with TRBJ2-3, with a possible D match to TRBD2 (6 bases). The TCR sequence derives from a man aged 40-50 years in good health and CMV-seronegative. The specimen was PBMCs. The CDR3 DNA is TGTGCCAGCAGTTTAGCGGGACTTGGCACAGATACGCAGTATTTT. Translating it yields CASSLAGLGTDTQYF.